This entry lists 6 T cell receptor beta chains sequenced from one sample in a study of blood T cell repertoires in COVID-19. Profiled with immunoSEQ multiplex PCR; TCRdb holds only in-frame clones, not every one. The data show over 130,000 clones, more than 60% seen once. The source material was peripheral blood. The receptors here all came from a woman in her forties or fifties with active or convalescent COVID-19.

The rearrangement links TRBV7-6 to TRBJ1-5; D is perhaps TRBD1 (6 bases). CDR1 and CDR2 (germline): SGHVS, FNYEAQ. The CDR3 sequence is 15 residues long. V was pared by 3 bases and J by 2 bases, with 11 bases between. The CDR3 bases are TGTGCCAGCAGCTTGGACAGTGGGGGCAATCAGCCCCAGCATTTT. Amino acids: CASSLDSGGNQPQHF.

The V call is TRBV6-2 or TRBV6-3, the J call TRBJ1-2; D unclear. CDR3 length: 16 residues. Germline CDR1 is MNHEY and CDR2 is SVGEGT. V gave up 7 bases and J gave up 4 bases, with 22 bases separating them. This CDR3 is CASTPRLFTSTYGYTF. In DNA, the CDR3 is TGTGCCAGCACCCCTCGTCTCTTCACCTCTACCTATGGCTACACCTTC.

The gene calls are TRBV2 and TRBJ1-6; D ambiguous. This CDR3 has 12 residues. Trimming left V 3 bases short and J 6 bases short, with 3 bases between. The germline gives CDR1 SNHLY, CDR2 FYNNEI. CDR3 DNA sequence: TGTGCCAGCAGTGACGGTAATTCACCCCTCCACTTT. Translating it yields CASSDGNSPLHF.

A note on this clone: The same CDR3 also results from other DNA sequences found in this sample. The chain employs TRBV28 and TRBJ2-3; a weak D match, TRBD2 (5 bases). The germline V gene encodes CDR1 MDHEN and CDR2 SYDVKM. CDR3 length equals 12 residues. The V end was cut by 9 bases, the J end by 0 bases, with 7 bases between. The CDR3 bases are TGTGCCAGTACGGGGAGCACAGATACGCAGTATTTT. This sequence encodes CASTGSTDTQYF.

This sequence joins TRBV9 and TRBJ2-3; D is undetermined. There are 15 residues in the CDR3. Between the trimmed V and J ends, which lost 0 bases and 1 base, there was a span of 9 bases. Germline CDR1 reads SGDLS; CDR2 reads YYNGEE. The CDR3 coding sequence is TGTGCCAGCAGCGTAGCGAGAGTGGGCACAGATACGCAGTATTTT. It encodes CASSVARVGTDTQYF.

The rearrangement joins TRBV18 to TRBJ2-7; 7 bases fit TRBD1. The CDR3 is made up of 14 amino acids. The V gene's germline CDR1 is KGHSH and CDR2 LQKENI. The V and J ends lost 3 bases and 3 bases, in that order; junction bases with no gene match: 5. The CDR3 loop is CASSPGTVSYEQYF. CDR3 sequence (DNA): TGTGCCAGCTCACCCGGGACAGTAAGCTACGAGCAGTACTTC. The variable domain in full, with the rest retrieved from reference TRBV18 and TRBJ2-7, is NAGVMQNPRHLVRRRGQEARLRCSPMKGHSHVYWYRQLPEEGLKFMVYLQKENIIDESGMPKERFSAEFPKEGPSILRIQQVVRGDSAAYFCASSPGTVSYEQYFGPGTRLTVT.